The following is a T cell receptor (beta chain) sequence with its context. This probably arose from a read error, given a far larger clone one base away. The sample comes from a study of shared clonotypes between healthy human individuals. The authors distributed each subset's genomic DNA evenly over several immunoSEQ plates. In the authors' methods: From ImmunoSEQ came sequences covering only the junction and carrying no quality scores, so filtering differed. Profiled with immunoSEQ multiplex PCR; TCRdb holds only in-frame clones, not every one. V and J calls and clone size come straight from that table; D and trimming were deduced from the DNA. The sample lists about 520,000 clones; over 70% were seen once. The germline gives CDR1 GTSNPN, CDR2 SVGIG (reference sequence). The CDR3 consists of 11 residues. V was cut by 6 bases and J by 0 bases, with 3 bases left in between.

Source material: PBMCs. This chain uses TRBV30 with TRBJ1-3; D is unclear. This receptor was identified in a woman between 40 and 55 years old in good health. Some clones in this sample may be carry-over from other donors' samples. The CDR3 is CACGSGNTIYF. CDR3 sequence (DNA): TGTGCCTGTGGCTCTGGAAACACCATATATTTT.